A selection of T cell receptor beta chains follows, all from one sample in a study of blood T cell repertoires in COVID-19. Profiling relied on immunoSEQ multiplex PCR, and the TCRdb table lists in-frame clones only, not all of them. The profile shows 70,000 or so clones, 91% of them singletons. Sequencing used peripheral blood. Receptors were obtained from a human donor in a cohort sampled during active COVID-19. The CDR3 runs from the conserved cysteine through the conserved F or W. Each record gives: J gene, V gene, CDR3 protein.

TRBJ1-5 TRBV18 CASSPPGRGENQPQHF
TRBJ1-2 TRBV9 CASSARWQDGYTF
TRBJ1-4 TRBV4-3 CASSLEPRGQGEEKLFF
TRBJ1-2 TRBV30 CAWSVRSAGYGYTF
TRBJ1-6 TRBV7-2 CASSLDGSYNSPLHF
TRBJ1-6 TRBV28 CASTYPGGTSPLHF
TRBJ1-2 TRBV27 CASSFGQDYGYTF
TRBJ2-1 TRBV19 CARLEPYRYNEQFF
TRBJ2-5 TRBV11-2 CASSFPGLPETQYF
TRBJ1-1 TRBV30 CAWNAPQRAEAFF
TRBJ1-3 TRBV2 CAGGGNTIYF
TRBJ1-6 TRBV2 CASTIRGGGSPLHF
TRBJ2-5 TRBV27 CASSSVGGRQTQYF
TRBJ2-3 TRBV28 CASSLEGGASADTQYF
TRBJ1-3 TRBV14 CASSPRSPSGNTIYF
TRBJ1-4 TRBV2 CASRSPTTGGNEKLFF
TRBJ2-7 TRBV7-3 CASSPGTGTYEQYF
TRBJ2-1 TRBV27 CASSLWPLNEQFF
TRBJ1-2 TRBV28 CASSVQGRGYTF
TRBJ1-6 TRBV27 CASSPGTGAEPTSPLHF
TRBJ2-7 TRBV5-1 CASSLGGGGPYEQYF
TRBJ1-1 TRBV4-1 CASSLQGDTEAFF
TRBJ1-2 TRBV29-1 CSVEAEGGYGYTF
TRBJ2-1 TRBV6-6 CASSYVAGGFYNEQFF
TRBJ1-1 TRBV27 CASGDRGTEAFF
TRBJ2-7 TRBV27 CASSYRGGSHEQYF
TRBJ2-5 TRBV9 CASSQTSGDQETQYF
TRBJ2-7 TRBV6-6 CASSLEGHEQYF
TRBJ2-2 TRBV11-2 CASSFRAPGGTGELFF
TRBJ1-6 TRBV6-2/TRBV6-3 CASSPHHESSYNSPLHF
TRBJ1-6 TRBV4-2 CASSQESRGTTGPLHF
TRBJ1-2 TRBV5-1 CASSSRGVSYGYTF
TRBJ2-7 TRBV21-1 CASNRQGAPYEQYF
TRBJ1-1 TRBV3-1/TRBV3-2 CASSQVEGNTEAFF
TRBJ2-3 TRBV5-5 CASSPGTSGGPDTQYF
TRBJ2-6 TRBV28 CAISGTGFRTSGANVLTF
TRBJ1-2 TRBV5-6 CASSLNTRGYGYTF
TRBJ1-2 TRBV19 CASSLQGAVQGYTF
TRBJ1-2 TRBV2 CASRDMTTGHGYTF
TRBJ1-2 TRBV4-1 CASSQESLGGYTF
TRBJ1-5 TRBV11-2 CASSLDQGYSQPQHF
TRBJ1-1 TRBV27 CASSSQRHRGEAFF
TRBJ2-7 TRBV7-2 CASSLEAGGPYEQYF
TRBJ1-2 TRBV6-5 CASDPGQGNYGYTF
TRBJ1-5 TRBV6-5 CASSLSSNQPQHF
TRBJ2-7 TRBV7-6 CASSLGPGGEQYF
TRBJ2-1 TRBV9 CASSVDGGAGNEQFF
TRBJ1-2 TRBV12-5 CASGLYRGDGYTF
TRBJ1-4 TRBV2 CASTTTGTGTFSNEKLFF
TRBJ2-7 TRBV28 CASSLGPSGGFRGPYEQYF